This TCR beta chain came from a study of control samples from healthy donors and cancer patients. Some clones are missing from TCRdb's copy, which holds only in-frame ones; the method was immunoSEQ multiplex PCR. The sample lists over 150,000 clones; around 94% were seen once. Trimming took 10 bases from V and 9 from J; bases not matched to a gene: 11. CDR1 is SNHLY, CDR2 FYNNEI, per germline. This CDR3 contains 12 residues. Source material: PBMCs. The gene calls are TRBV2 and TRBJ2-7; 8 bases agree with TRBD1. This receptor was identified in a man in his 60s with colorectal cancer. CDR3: CATFTGGLGQYF. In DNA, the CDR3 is TGTGCCACCTTTACAGGGGGGCTAGGGCAGTACTTC.